Detailed here is one T cell receptor beta chain. This entry is derived from a study of shared clonotypes between healthy human individuals. Original handling: ImmunoSEQ output held junction-only sequences without quality scores, so filtering differed. Sequencing used immunoSEQ multiplex PCR; TCRdb keeps in-frame clones, though not all of them. V, J and clone size reflect that table, while D and trimming were determined from the DNA. The sample carries millions of clones, approximately 94% recorded once. Looked up from germline, CDR1 is SGHNT and CDR2 is YYREEE (reference sequence). The CDR3 runs to 14 residues. V was shortened by 2 bases and J by 5 bases, with 10 bases between the two germline ends. Only CD45RO-negative cells positively selected for CCR7 counted as naive CD8 cells, so terminally differentiated effector memory CD45RA+ cells were excluded. The study enrolled healthy HIV-negative adults without recent acute infections or vaccinations as donors.

Sequencing was done on a sample of naive CD8+ T cells sorted from blood. The TCR sequence derives from a man younger than 35 in good health. The V and J genes are TRBV5-4 and TRBJ2-2, with TRBD1 as a possible D gene (6 bases). The CDR3 reads CASSLDRITGELFF. DNA of the CDR3: TGTGCCAGCAGCTTAGACAGGATTACCGGGGAGCTGTTTTTT.